Below, 26 T cell receptor beta chains from the same sample are listed, as sequenced in a study of control samples from healthy donors and cancer patients. Produced via immunoSEQ multiplex PCR; TCRdb's table is partial and in-frame only. The repertoire holds 25,000 to 35,000 clones, with around 91% as singletons. Material for sequencing was PBMCs. The receptor set was obtained from a man in his forties or fifties with lung cancer.

This sequence joins TRBV10-2 and TRBJ1-5, with a weak D call TRBD1 (6 bases). The CDR3 runs 15 residues. Trimming removed 6 bases at V and 3 bases at J, with 15 bases between. CDR1 WSHSY and CDR2 SAAADI come from the germline V gene. The CDR3 sequence is CASRGGQLNNQPQHF. The DNA for the CDR3 is TGCGCCAGCAGGGGGGGCCAACTAAACAATCAGCCCCAGCATTTT.

V is TRBV30 and J is TRBJ1-4; D is unresolved. The CDR3 covers 12 residues. Germline V CDR1 and CDR2: GTSNPN, SVGIG (reference sequence). Deletions cut 0 bases from V and 13 bases from J, with 12 bases between. CDR3 amino acids: CAWSVPPARLFF. CDR3 in DNA: TGTGCCTGGAGTGTACCCCCAGCACGACTGTTTTTT.

The chain is built from TRBV3-1 (or the pseudogene TRBV3-2) and TRBJ2-7, with D possibly matching TRBD2 (6 bases). The CDR3 contains 14 residues. CDR1 LGHDT and CDR2 YNNKEL come from the germline V gene (reference sequence). Trimming left V 2 bases short and J 4 bases short, with 12 bases between. CDR3: CASSQYRAGYEQYF. The CDR3, as DNA: TGTGCCAGCAGCCAATATCGGGCGGGGTACGAGCAGTACTTC.

The V call is TRBV24-1, the J call TRBJ2-3; 9 bases agree with TRBD1. CDR3 length: 17 amino acids. From germline, CDR1 is KGHDR and CDR2 SFDVKD. Losses at the gene ends were 1 base for V and 3 bases for J; bases not matched to a gene: 7. CDR3 sequence: CATSDFWTTGGTDTQYF. The CDR3 coding sequence is TGTGCCACCAGTGATTTCTGGACGACAGGGGGAACAGATACGCAGTATTTT.

This chain links TRBV6-2 or TRBV6-3 with TRBJ1-5; D remains ambiguous. The length of the CDR3 is 14 residues. The V gene lost 3 bases and the J gene lost 0 bases, with 6 bases spanning the gap. CDR1 is MNHEY and CDR2 is SVGEGT in the germline V gene. The CDR3 bases are TGTGCCAGCAGTTATTTGGATAGCAATCAGCCCCAGCATTTT. Translated: CASSYLDSNQPQHF.

V gene TRBV25-1 combines with J gene TRBJ1-2; D might be TRBD1 (6 bases). The length of the CDR3 is 13 residues. V was clipped by 10 bases and J by 4 bases, with 16 bases between them. Looked up from germline, CDR1 is MGHDK and CDR2 is SYGVNS. The CDR3: CATVGDNSYGYTF. The CDR3 DNA reads TGTGCCACGGTGGGGGACAACTCCTATGGCTACACCTTC.

The rearrangement uses TRBV11-3 and TRBJ2-3; D is undetermined. The CDR3 is made up of 11 amino acids. Trimming removed 3 bases at V and 6 bases at J, with 4 bases between. The V gene's germline CDR1 is SGHNT and CDR2 YENEEA. The CDR3 is CASSFGDTQYF. In DNA, the CDR3 is TGTGCCAGCAGCTTTGGGGATACGCAGTATTTT.

The chain links TRBV6-5 to TRBJ1-2; D might be TRBD1 (6 bases). Per the germline V gene, CDR1 is MNHEY and CDR2 is SVGAGI. The CDR3 has 14 residues. Trimming cost V 8 bases and J 2 bases, with 15 bases left between them. CDR3 in DNA: TGTGCCAGCTTCAAACCCACAGGGAACTATGGCTACACCTTC. Translating it yields CASFKPTGNYGYTF.

The rearrangement links TRBV19 to TRBJ2-5; no firm D call. Germline assignment: CDR1 LNHDA and CDR2 SQIVND (reference sequence). This CDR3 is 12 amino acids long. V lost 5 bases to trimming and J lost 5 bases, with 9 bases between them. CDR3 DNA: TGTGCCAGTAGTTCCGACTGGGAGACCCAGTACTTC. It translates to CASSSDWETQYF.

The chain carries TRBV19 and TRBJ2-1; 11 nucleotides align to TRBD2. V shed 5 bases, J shed 9 bases, and the junction held 9 bases outside the gene matches. Germline V gene data show CDR1 as LNHDA and CDR2 as SQIVND (reference sequence). This CDR3 has 15 amino acids. This CDR3 is CASSSIAGGLTEQFF. Written as DNA, the CDR3 is TGTGCCAGTAGTTCTATAGCGGGGGGGCTCACTGAGCAGTTCTTC.

The chain uses TRBV18 and TRBJ2-1; 7 nucleotides match TRBD1. The CDR3 consists of 23 residues. With 3 bases clipped from V and 2 bases from J, the junction kept 28 bases outside the gene matches. Germline loops: CDR1 KGHSH, CDR2 LQKENI. CDR3 loop: CASSPGAGGKGRPTLGPYNEQFF. Written as DNA, the CDR3 is TGTGCCAGCTCACCGGGGGCAGGGGGAAAAGGGCGCCCCACTCTCGGGCCCTACAATGAGCAGTTCTTC.

The chain combines TRBV6-5 with TRBJ2-7, with TRBD1 as a possible D gene (5 bases). CDR1 and CDR2 (germline): MNHEY, SVGAGI. There are 15 residues in the CDR3. V was cut by 2 bases and J by 0 bases, with 11 bases left in between. CDR3 sequence: CASSYAQGSSYEQYF. In DNA form, the CDR3 reads TGTGCCAGCAGTTACGCGCAGGGTAGCTCCTACGAGCAGTACTTC.

This chain joins TRBV11-2 and TRBJ2-5; D is uncertain. Germline loops: CDR1 SGHAT, CDR2 FQNNGV. The CDR3 contains 16 residues. The ends were cut back, 5 bases at V and 5 bases at J, with 21 bases in the middle. This CDR3 reads CASSGLRGVVFETQYF. CDR3 coding DNA: TGTGCCAGCAGCGGTTTAAGAGGAGTGGTGTTTGAGACCCAGTACTTC. The complete variable domain, with remaining parts taken from reference TRBV11-2 and TRBJ2-5, reads EAGVAQSPRYKIIEKRQSVAFWCNPISGHATLYWYQQILGQGPKLLIQFQNNGVVDDSQLPKDRFSAERLKGVDSTLKIQPAKLEDSAVYLCASSGLRGVVFETQYFGPGTRLLVL.

The chain combines TRBV5-6 with TRBJ1-5; maybe TRBD1 (6 bases). Trimming removed 4 bases from V and 3 bases from J, with 17 bases in between. CDR1 and CDR2 (germline): SGHDT, YYEEEE. The CDR3 is 16 residues long. The DNA of the CDR3 is TGTGCCAGCAGCCTCCTAGGACAGAGCAACAATCAGCCCCAGCATTTT. As protein: CASSLLGQSNNQPQHF.

V gene TRBV6-1 combines with J gene TRBJ2-7, with D possibly matching TRBD2 (6 bases). CDR1 and CDR2 (germline): MNHNS, SASEGT. Between the trimmed V and J ends, which lost 3 bases and 5 bases, there was a span of 11 bases. The CDR3 consists of 13 residues. CDR3 sequence (DNA): TGTGCCAGCAGTGAGGCGCGGGGAGACGAGCAGTACTTC. Translated: CASSEARGDEQYF.

The rearrangement joins TRBV5-1 to TRBJ1-2, with a tentative D call TRBD1 (5 bases). The CDR3 length is 13 residues. Germline V gene sequence: CDR1 SGHRS, CDR2 YFSETQ. V was cut by 1 base and J by 2 bases, with 6 bases left in between. The CDR3, as DNA: TGCGCCAGCAGCTTGCCAGGGAACTATGGCTACACCTTC. It is translated as CASSLPGNYGYTF.

In this sample, this clone is large. Other DNA sequences within the sample encode an identical CDR3. This rearrangement joins TRBV6-5 to TRBJ2-7; D remains unclear. Germline CDR1 reads MNHEY; CDR2 reads SVGAGI. This CDR3 spans 14 amino acids. V was trimmed by 0 bases and J by 4 bases, leaving 10 bases between them. CDR3 protein: CASSYSSPGYEQYF. The CDR3 nucleotides are TGTGCCAGCAGTTACTCGAGCCCTGGATACGAGCAGTACTTC.

The chain has TRBV7-2 and TRBJ2-2; 8 bases map to TRBD2. The CDR3 sequence is 16 residues long. The V gene end was trimmed by 1 base and the J gene end by 2 bases; junction bases not matched to a gene: 3. Germline CDR1 SGHTA, CDR2 FQGNSA. CDR3 region: CASSLVGLANTGELFF. The CDR3 region has the DNA TGTGCCAGCAGCTTAGTTGGACTAGCCAACACCGGGGAGCTGTTTTTT.

The V call is TRBV6-2 or TRBV6-3, the J call TRBJ2-4; 11 nucleotides match TRBD2. This CDR3 is 17 amino acids long. CDR1 MNHEY and CDR2 SVGEGT come from the germline V gene. Trimming took 5 bases from V and 9 from J; bases not matched to a gene: 15. In DNA, the CDR3 is TGTGCCAGCAGTCCCCTACTAGCGGGGGACCCCCCGGGCATTCAGTACTTC. Translation gives CASSPLLAGDPPGIQYF.

The chain couples TRBV6-5 to TRBJ2-1; 13 bases fit TRBD2. In germline, CDR1 is MNHEY, CDR2 SVGAGI. The J segment lost 8 bases and the V segment lost 3 bases, leaving 4 bases of the junction unmatched. CDR3 length: 15 residues. CDR3 protein: CASSYGTSGVYEQFF. Here the CDR3 DNA reads TGTGCCAGCAGTTATGGGACTAGCGGGGTCTATGAGCAGTTCTTC.

The J gene is TRBJ1-2, the V gene TRBV3-1 (or the pseudogene TRBV3-2), with 7 bases lining up with TRBD1. Germline CDR1 and CDR2: LGHDT and YNNKEL (reference sequence). Germline trimming cut 1 base from V and 0 bases from J; bases unmatched to any gene: 2. The CDR3 runs 15 residues. The CDR3 DNA is TGTGCCAGCAGCCAAGGACAGGGTGCTAACTATGGCTACACCTTC. The encoded protein is CASSQGQGANYGYTF.

About this clone itself: It is unclear where the CDR3 begins or ends on the DNA, so no DNA is shown, and the CDR3 is as TCRdb lists it. This sequence joins TRBV5-4 and TRBJ1-6. Germline CDR1 and CDR2: SGHNT and YYREEE (reference sequence). The CDR3 has 16 amino acids, counting both end residues. CDR3 amino acids: CASRLSGLPYNSPLHF.

The V call is TRBV25-1, the J call TRBJ2-7, with D tentatively TRBD2 (6 bases). Germline CDR1 MGHDK, CDR2 SYGVNS. With 5 bases removed from V and 5 bases from J, the gap between germline ends came to 16 bases. The CDR3 consists of 14 residues. CDR3 sequence: CASSKEGGIHEQYF. CDR3 sequence (DNA): TGTGCCAGCAGTAAGGAAGGAGGGATCCACGAGCAGTACTTC.

This sequence joins TRBV7-6 and TRBJ1-1, with D hard to call. V was trimmed by 5 bases and J by 1 base, leaving 14 bases between them. The length of the CDR3 is 15 residues. Germline CDR1 is SGHVS and CDR2 is FNYEAQ. CDR3 DNA sequence: TGTGCCAGCAGCCGCGCAACGGGCGCGAACACTGAAGCTTTCTTT. It is translated as CASSRATGANTEAFF. The entire variable domain, with the rest obtained from reference TRBV7-6 and TRBJ1-1, is as follows: GAGVSQSPRYKVTKRGQDVALRCDPISGHVSLYWYRQALGQGPEFLTYFNYEAQQDKSGLPNDRFSAERPEGSISTLTIQRTEQRDSAMYRCASSRATGANTEAFFGQGTRLTVV.

As to this clone: Germline is not matched at one junction end, which may reflect a read error. This chain links TRBV7-7 with TRBJ2-5, with a tentative D call TRBD2 (6 bases). The CDR3 has 16 residues. Germline values: CDR1 SSHAT, CDR2 FNYEAQ (reference sequence). The CDR3 sequence: CASSLEYRGGGETQYF. The CDR3 DNA follows: TGTGCTAGCAGCTTAGAGTACCGGGGAGGTGGAGAGACCCAGTACTTC. The complete variable domain, with remaining parts taken from reference TRBV7-7 and TRBJ2-5, reads GAGVSQSPRYKVTKRGQDVTLRCDPISSHATLYWYQQALGQGPEFLTYFNYEAQPDKSGLPSDRFSAERPEGSISTLTIQRTEQRDSAMYRCASSLEYRGGGETQYFGPGTRLLVL.

The chain is built from TRBV6-5 and TRBJ2-7; either TRBD1 or TRBD2 may fit D (5 bases each). This CDR3 contains 14 residues. The V gene's germline CDR1 is MNHEY and CDR2 SVGAGI. The ends were cut back, 7 bases at V and 3 bases at J, with 16 bases in the middle. In nucleotides, the CDR3 is TGTGCCAGCAATCATCGGGACGTACACTACGAGCAGTACTTC. Translated: CASNHRDVHYEQYF.